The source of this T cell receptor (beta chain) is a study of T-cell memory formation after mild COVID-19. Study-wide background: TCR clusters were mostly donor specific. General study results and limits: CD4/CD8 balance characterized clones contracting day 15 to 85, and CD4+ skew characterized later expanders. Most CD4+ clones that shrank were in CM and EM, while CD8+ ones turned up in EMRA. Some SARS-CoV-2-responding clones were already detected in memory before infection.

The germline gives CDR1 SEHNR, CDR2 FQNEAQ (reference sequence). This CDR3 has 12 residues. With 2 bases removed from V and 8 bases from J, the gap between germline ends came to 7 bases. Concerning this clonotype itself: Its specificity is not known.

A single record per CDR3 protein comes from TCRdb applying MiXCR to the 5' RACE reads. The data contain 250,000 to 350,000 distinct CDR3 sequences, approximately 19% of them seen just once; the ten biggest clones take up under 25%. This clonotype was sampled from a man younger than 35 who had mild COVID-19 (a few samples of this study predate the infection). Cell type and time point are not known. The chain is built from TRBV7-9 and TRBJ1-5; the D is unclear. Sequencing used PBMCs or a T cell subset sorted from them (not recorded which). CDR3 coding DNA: TGTGCCAGCAGCTTACCGGGGAAGCCCCAGCATTTT. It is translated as CASSLPGKPQHF.